Listed here are 27 T cell receptor beta chains from one sample, sequenced in a study of shared clonotypes between healthy human individuals. TCRdb's table, derived via immunoSEQ multiplex PCR, lists solely in-frame clones and lacks some. The table has about 500,000 clones, roughly four fifths seen once. The sample was PBMCs. These receptors were taken from a woman between 35 and 50 years old in good health. Some clones in this sample may be carry-over from other donors' samples.

As regards this clone: Just one base apart from a much larger clone, this may be a read error. V and J are TRBV28 and TRBJ2-5, with 9 nucleotides matching TRBD1. Germline CDR1 reads MDHEN; CDR2 reads SYDVKM. The length of the CDR3 is 15 residues. This chain's CDR3 is CVSSLKGQGEETQYF. CDR3 DNA: TGTGTCAGCAGTTTAAAGGGACAGGGAGAGGAGACCCAGTACTTC.

The rearrangement links TRBV2 to TRBJ2-2; tentative D call: TRBD1 (5 bases). CDR1 is SNHLY and CDR2 is FYNNEI in the germline V gene. Trimming took off 2 bases at V and 6 bases at J, with 7 bases between the two ends. This CDR3 contains 13 residues. The CDR3 bases are TGTGCCAGCAGTGAATTGGGGCCCGGGGAGCTGTTTTTT. It encodes CASSELGPGELFF.

Notes on this clone: Given a far larger clone just one base away, this is likely a sequencing read error. The rearrangement joins TRBV6-5 to TRBJ1-2, with D maybe TRBD1 (5 bases). CDR1 and CDR2 (germline): MNHEY, SVGAGI. This CDR3 contains 14 residues. CDR3 DNA sequence: TGTGCCGGCAGTTCCCCAGGGCAGTGGTATGGCTACACCTTC. It translates to CAGSSPGQWYGYTF.

The V call is TRBV9, the J call TRBJ1-2, with 7 nucleotides matching TRBD1. The CDR3 loop spans 17 amino acids. The germline gives CDR1 SGDLS, CDR2 YYNGEE. V lost 4 bases to trimming and J lost 6 bases; unmatched junction nucleotides: 18. In nucleotides, the CDR3 is TGTGCCAGCAGCCTTCCGTCTACTTACAGGGGAGGCCATGGCTACACCTTC. It specifies CASSLPSTYRGGHGYTF.

The chain carries TRBV28 and TRBJ1-5, with unresolved D. Deletions cut 7 bases from V and 0 bases from J, with 7 bases between. CDR1 is MDHEN, CDR2 SYDVKM, per germline. The CDR3 runs 13 residues. The DNA of the CDR3 is TGTGCCAGCAATCCAGCTAGCAATCAGCCCCAGCATTTT. This sequence encodes CASNPASNQPQHF.

This clone was observed a few times. This chain uses TRBV2 with TRBJ2-5; 9 nucleotides match TRBD1. CDR1 is SNHLY, CDR2 FYNNEI, per germline. The CDR3 is 15 amino acids. Trimming took 8 bases from V and 5 from J; bases not matched to a gene: 12. The CDR3 DNA reads as TGTGCCAGCGCCCGGGACAGGGAAAGGGGGGAGACCCAGTACTTC. Translation: CASARDRERGETQYF.

The chain carries TRBV2 and TRBJ2-1, with 7 bases aligning to TRBD2. Germline CDR1 reads SNHLY; CDR2 reads FYNNEI. V shed 3 bases and J 0 bases; nucleotides not matched to a gene: 2. This CDR3 is built from 15 residues. The CDR3 DNA reads as TGTGCCAGCAGTGAGGAGCGGGGCTCCTACAATGAGCAGTTCTTC. This encodes CASSEERGSYNEQFF.

The chain combines TRBV27 with TRBJ2-1; no definite D call. Deletions cut 0 bases from V and 0 bases from J, with 12 bases between. The CDR3 is made up of 17 amino acids. CDR1 and CDR2 from the germline V gene are MNHEY and SMNVEV (reference sequence). CDR3 DNA: TGTGCCAGCAGTTTATCGGGCTACCGCAGCTCCTACAATGAGCAGTTCTTC. Its translation is CASSLSGYRSSYNEQFF.

This sequence joins TRBV7-3 and TRBJ2-1; D not resolved. V was cut by 5 bases and J by 5 bases, with 13 bases left in between. Germline-derived CDR1 and CDR2 are SGHTA and FQGTGA. The length of the CDR3 is 14 residues. The CDR3 nucleotides read TGTGCCAGCAGCCTCCTTCATACCGACAATGAGCAGTTCTTC. It translates to CASSLLHTDNEQFF.

The V and J genes are TRBV6-5 and TRBJ2-7, with 11 bases lining up with TRBD2. The CDR3 runs to 16 residues. The V gene's germline CDR1 is MNHEY and CDR2 SVGAGI. The V segment lost 2 bases and the J segment 1 base; nucleotides outside the gene matches: 4. CDR3 in DNA: TGTGCCAGCAGTTACCCGGGACTAGCGGTTTCCTACGAGCAGTACTTC. Translating it yields CASSYPGLAVSYEQYF.

Concerning this clone: With only one base between it and a far larger clone, this is likely a read error. This sequence joins TRBV18 and TRBJ2-2, with TRBD1 matching over 8 bases. The germline V gene encodes CDR1 KGHSH and CDR2 LQKENI. CDR3 length equals 15 residues. The CDR3 sequence: CASSQTGANTGELLF. CDR3 nucleotides: TGTGCCAGCTCACAGACAGGGGCGAACACCGGGGAGCTGCTTTTT.

The genes are TRBV30 and TRBJ1-1, with TRBD1 identical over 7 bases. The V gene end was trimmed by 7 bases and the J gene end by 2 bases; junction bases not matched to a gene: 7. In germline, CDR1 is GTSNPN, CDR2 SVGIG (reference sequence). This CDR3 spans 13 amino acids. CDR3 coding DNA: TGTGCCTCAGACAGGGTGTTAAACACTGAAGCTTTCTTT. Translated: CASDRVLNTEAFF.

This chain connects TRBV14 to TRBJ2-1; no firm D call. V was shortened by 6 bases and J by 2 bases, with 8 bases between the two germline ends. The CDR3 is made up of 13 amino acids. Per germline, CDR1 SGHDN and CDR2 FVKESK. This chain's CDR3 is CASSFTAYNEQFF. CDR3 bases: TGTGCCAGCAGTTTCACGGCCTACAATGAGCAGTTCTTC.

V and J are TRBV2 and TRBJ2-7; 9 bases are shared with TRBD1. Germline-derived CDR1 and CDR2 are SNHLY and FYNNEI. V dropped 7 bases and J dropped 5; count of bases not matched to a gene: 12. There are 15 residues in the CDR3. The chain's CDR3 is CASNREIQGANEQYF. The CDR3 DNA reads TGTGCCAGCAACCGGGAGATACAGGGGGCGAACGAGCAGTACTTC.

A few counts support this clone. V usage is TRBV6-4 and J usage is TRBJ2-6; possible D gene TRBD1, 5 bases. Per the germline V gene, CDR1 is MRHNA and CDR2 is SNTAGT. CDR3 size: 16 residues. Trimming took off 6 bases at V and 0 bases at J, with 12 bases between the two ends. The CDR3 sequence is CASSHQGNSGANVLTF. The DNA for the CDR3 is TGTGCCAGCAGCCATCAGGGTAACTCTGGGGCCAACGTCCTGACTTTC.

This clone is a singleton in its sample. The chain carries TRBV5-1 and TRBJ1-1; D may be TRBD1 (5 bases). This CDR3 region has 12 residues. Germline-derived CDR1 and CDR2 are SGHRS and YFSETQ. V lost 0 bases and J 11 bases, leaving 11 bases between the germline ends. The CDR3 DNA sequence: TGCGCCAGCAGCTTGGAGGGGAACGGGGCTTTCTTT. Translating it yields CASSLEGNGAFF. The complete variable domain, with remaining parts taken from reference TRBV5-1 and TRBJ1-1, reads KAGVTQTPRYLIKTRGQQVTLSCSPISGHRSVSWYQQTPGQGLQFLFEYFSETQRNKGNFPGRFSGRQFSNSRSEMNVSTLELGDSALYLCASSLEGNGAFFGQGTRLTVV.

With respect to this clone: A much larger clone differs by one base, so this may be a read error. The chain links TRBV18 to TRBJ2-1, with TRBD2 identical over 10 bases. Trimming removed 3 bases from V and 6 bases from J; junction bases left unmatched: 5. Per the germline V gene, CDR1 is KGHSH and CDR2 is LQKENI. The CDR3 has 15 amino acids. The CDR3 DNA is TGTGCCAGCTCACCCCAAGCTAGCGGGAGCAATGAGCAGTTCTTC. It yields the protein CASSPQASGSNEQFF.

The chain joins TRBV10-1 to TRBJ2-7, with 8 bases fitting TRBD1. The germline gives CDR1 WNHNN, CDR2 SYGVQD (reference sequence). This CDR3 has 18 amino acids. V was pared by 1 base and J by 2 bases, with 13 bases of the junction left unmatched. The CDR3 region is CASSEWGRGTGRAYEQYF. Here the CDR3 DNA reads TGCGCCAGCAGTGAGTGGGGTAGGGGGACAGGAAGAGCCTACGAGCAGTACTTC.

The chain employs TRBV21-1 and TRBJ1-5; the table's D call, TRBD1, was not checked against the DNA. TRBV21-1 is labeled a pseudogene. This CDR3 region has 15 residues. CDR3 in DNA: TGTGCCAGCAGCAAAGATGCAGGGGTCAATCAGCCCCAGCATTTT. Protein product: CASSKDAGVNQPQHF.

The chain joins TRBV5-6 to TRBJ2-5; 7 bases fit TRBD1. Germline loops: CDR1 SGHDT, CDR2 YYEEEE. The CDR3 totals 15 residues. The V gene end was trimmed by 3 bases and the J gene end by 4 bases; junction bases not matched to a gene: 9. CDR3 sequence reads: CASSSLTGRGETQYF. Here the CDR3 DNA reads TGTGCCAGCAGCTCACTGACAGGGCGCGGAGAGACCCAGTACTTC.

This clone was seen a single time. Without the conserved terminal phenylalanine or tryptophan, this CDR3 likely stems from a read error. The V call is TRBV27, the J call TRBJ1-2; D is undetermined. CDR1 is MNHEY, CDR2 SMNVEV, per germline (reference sequence). Between the trimmed V and J ends, which lost 5 bases and 4 bases, there was a span of 11 bases. The CDR3 contains 13 residues. The CDR3: CASSPDGGYGYTL. In nucleotides, the CDR3 is TGTGCCAGCAGTCCCGACGGAGGCTATGGCTACACCCTC.

The J gene is TRBJ2-3, the V gene TRBV28, with D unresolved. Germline assignment: CDR1 MDHEN and CDR2 SYDVKM. The CDR3 extends over 14 amino acids. Deletions cut 2 bases from V and 2 bases from J, with 8 bases between. In DNA form, the CDR3 reads TGTGCCAGCAGTTTAAGCCCCAACACAGATACGCAGTATTTT. This codes for CASSLSPNTDTQYF. Variable domain in full (rest from reference TRBV28 and TRBJ2-3): DVKVTQSSRYLVKRTGEKVFLECVQDMDHENMFWYRQDPGLGLRLIYFSYDVKMKEKGDIPEGYSVSREKKERFSLILESASTNQTSMYLCASSLSPNTDTQYFGPGTRLTVL.

The chain uses TRBV27 and TRBJ2-7; 12 nucleotides agree with TRBD2. CDR1 is MNHEY and CDR2 is SMNVEV in the germline V gene (reference sequence). The J segment lost 0 bases and the V segment lost 6 bases, leaving 3 bases of the junction unmatched. This CDR3 region has 15 residues. The CDR3 here is CASRLAGGFSYEQYF. In DNA form, the CDR3 reads TGTGCCAGCAGACTAGCGGGAGGTTTCTCCTACGAGCAGTACTTC.

This chain joins TRBV4-1 and TRBJ2-1; D remains unclear. V lost 1 base and J 15 bases, leaving 16 bases between the germline ends. Germline loops: CDR1 MGHRA, CDR2 YSYEKL. The CDR3 is 13 amino acids. CDR3 region: CASSQVPPGRLFF. The CDR3 DNA reads as TGCGCCAGCAGCCAAGTACCACCCGGTCGTCTGTTCTTC.

Comment on this clone: The same CDR3 arises from other DNA sequences in this sample as well. The chain has TRBV7-3 and TRBJ2-7, with TRBD1 as a possible D gene (6 bases). Germline-derived CDR1 and CDR2 are SGHTA and FQGTGA. V lost 6 bases, J lost 3 bases, and 12 bases lay in between. The CDR3 loop spans 13 amino acids. The CDR3 is CASSYGQSYEQYF. CDR3 bases: TGTGCCAGCAGTTACGGACAGAGCTACGAGCAGTACTTC.

The chain is built from TRBV4-1 and TRBJ1-1; D is undetermined. Germline values: CDR1 MGHRA, CDR2 YSYEKL. This CDR3 has 16 amino acids. With 4 bases removed from V and 5 bases from J, the gap between germline ends came to 20 bases. CDR3 loop: CASSRRREGGSTEAFF. The CDR3, as DNA: TGCGCCAGCAGCCGGAGGCGGGAGGGAGGCTCGACTGAAGCTTTCTTT.

This clone was counted many times. The J gene is TRBJ1-5, the V gene TRBV29-1; D might be TRBD1 (5 bases). The CDR3 runs 12 residues. CDR1 SQVTM and CDR2 ANQGSEA come from the germline V gene. V was clipped by 5 bases and J by 7 bases, with 12 bases between them. The CDR3 DNA is TGCAGCGTTAGTGTCGGGGGACAGCCCCAGCATTTT. Translated, it gives CSVSVGGQPQHF.